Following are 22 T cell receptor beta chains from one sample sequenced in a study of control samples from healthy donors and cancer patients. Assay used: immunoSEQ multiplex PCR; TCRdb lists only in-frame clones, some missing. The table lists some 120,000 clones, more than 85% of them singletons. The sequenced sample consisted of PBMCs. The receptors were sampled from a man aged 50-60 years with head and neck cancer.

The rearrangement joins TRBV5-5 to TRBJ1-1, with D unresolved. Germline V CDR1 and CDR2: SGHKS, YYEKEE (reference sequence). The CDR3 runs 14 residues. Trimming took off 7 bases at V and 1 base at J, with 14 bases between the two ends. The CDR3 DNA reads TGTGCCAGCCAACCTGCCCCCGAGAACACTGAAGCTTTCTTT. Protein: CASQPAPENTEAFF.

The CDR3 reads CASSPPPWGRAPAQEQYF. DNA of the CDR3: TGCGCCAGCAGCCCGCCCCCTTGGGGCAGGGCGCCTGCCCAAGAGCAGTACTTC. The chain joins TRBV4-3 to TRBJ2-7; maybe TRBD1 (5 bases). The CDR3 is made up of 18 amino acids. V dropped 4 bases and J dropped 7 bases, with 29 bases sitting between them. Germline CDR1 and CDR2: LGHNA and YSLEER.

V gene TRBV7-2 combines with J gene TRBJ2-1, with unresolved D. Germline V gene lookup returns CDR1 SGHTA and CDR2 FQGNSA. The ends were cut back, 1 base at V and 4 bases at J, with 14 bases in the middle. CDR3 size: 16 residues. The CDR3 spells CASSLDVGMVYNEQFF. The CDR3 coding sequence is TGTGCCAGCAGCTTAGACGTGGGCATGGTTTACAATGAGCAGTTCTTC.

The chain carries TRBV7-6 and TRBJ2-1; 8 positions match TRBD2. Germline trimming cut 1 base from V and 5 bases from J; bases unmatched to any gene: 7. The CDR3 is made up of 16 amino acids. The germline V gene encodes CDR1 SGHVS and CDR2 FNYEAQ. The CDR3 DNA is TGTGCCAGCAGCTTAGTATCCGGGGGGGCCAACAATGAGCAGTTCTTC. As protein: CASSLVSGGANNEQFF.

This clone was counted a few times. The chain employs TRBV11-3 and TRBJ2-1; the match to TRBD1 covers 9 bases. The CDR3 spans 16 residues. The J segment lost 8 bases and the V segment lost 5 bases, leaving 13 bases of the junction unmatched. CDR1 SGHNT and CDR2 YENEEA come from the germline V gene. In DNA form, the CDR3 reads TGTGCCAGCAGCCATGGGTCGGGGACAGGGCAGTATGAGCAGTTCTTC. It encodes CASSHGSGTGQYEQFF.

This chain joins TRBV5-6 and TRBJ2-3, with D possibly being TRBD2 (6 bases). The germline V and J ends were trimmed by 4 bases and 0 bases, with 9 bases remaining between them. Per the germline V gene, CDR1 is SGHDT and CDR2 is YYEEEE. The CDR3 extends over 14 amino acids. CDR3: CASSQGLSTDTQYF. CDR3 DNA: TGTGCCAGCAGCCAGGGACTCAGCACAGATACGCAGTATTTT.

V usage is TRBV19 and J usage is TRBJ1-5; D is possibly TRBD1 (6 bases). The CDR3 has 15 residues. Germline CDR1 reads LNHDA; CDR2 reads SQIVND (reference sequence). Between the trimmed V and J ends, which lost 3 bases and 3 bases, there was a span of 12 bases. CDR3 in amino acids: CASSIRQVLNQPQHF. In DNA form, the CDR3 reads TGTGCCAGTAGTATCCGACAGGTCCTCAATCAGCCCCAGCATTTT.

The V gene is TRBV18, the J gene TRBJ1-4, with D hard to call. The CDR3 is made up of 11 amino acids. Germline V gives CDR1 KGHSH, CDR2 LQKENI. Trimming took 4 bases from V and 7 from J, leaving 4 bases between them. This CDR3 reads CASSLGEKLFF. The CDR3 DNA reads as TGTGCCAGCTCACTGGGTGAAAAACTGTTTTTT.

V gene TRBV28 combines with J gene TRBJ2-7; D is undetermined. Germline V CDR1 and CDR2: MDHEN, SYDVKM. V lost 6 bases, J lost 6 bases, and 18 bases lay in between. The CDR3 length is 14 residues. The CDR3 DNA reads TGTGCCAGCAGCTTGGTGTTTTCCCCGGCCGAGCAGTACTTC. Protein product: CASSLVFSPAEQYF.

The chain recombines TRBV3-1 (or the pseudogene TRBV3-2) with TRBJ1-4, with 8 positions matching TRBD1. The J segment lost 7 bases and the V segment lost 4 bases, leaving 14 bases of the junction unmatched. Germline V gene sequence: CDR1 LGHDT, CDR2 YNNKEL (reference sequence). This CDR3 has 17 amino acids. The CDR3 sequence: CASSRFPGGGKGEKLFF. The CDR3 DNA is TGTGCCAGCAGCCGTTTTCCAGGGGGCGGCAAAGGTGAAAAACTGTTTTTT.

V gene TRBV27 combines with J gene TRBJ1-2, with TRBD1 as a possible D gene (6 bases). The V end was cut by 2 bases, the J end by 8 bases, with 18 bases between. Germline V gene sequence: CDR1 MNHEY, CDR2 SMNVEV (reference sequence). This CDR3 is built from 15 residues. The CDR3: CASSLNGGGLQGYTF. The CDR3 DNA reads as TGTGCCAGCAGTTTAAACGGGGGCGGTTTGCAAGGCTACACCTTC.

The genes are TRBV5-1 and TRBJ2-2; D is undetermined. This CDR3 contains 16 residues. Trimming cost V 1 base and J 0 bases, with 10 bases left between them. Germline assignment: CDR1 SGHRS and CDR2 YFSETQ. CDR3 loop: CASSLRTQANTGELFF. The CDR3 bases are TGCGCCAGCAGCTTGAGGACCCAGGCGAACACCGGGGAGCTGTTTTTT.

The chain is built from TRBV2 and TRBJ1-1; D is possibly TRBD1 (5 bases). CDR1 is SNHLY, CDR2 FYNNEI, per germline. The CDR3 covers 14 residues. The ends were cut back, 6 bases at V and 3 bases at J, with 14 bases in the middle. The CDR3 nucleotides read TGTGCCAGCAGGAAAGGGGTGGTTGACACTGAAGCTTTCTTT. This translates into CASRKGVVDTEAFF.

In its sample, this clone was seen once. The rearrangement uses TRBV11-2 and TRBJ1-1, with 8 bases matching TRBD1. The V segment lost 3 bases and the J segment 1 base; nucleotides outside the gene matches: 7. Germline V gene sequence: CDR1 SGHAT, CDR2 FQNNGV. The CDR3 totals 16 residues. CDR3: CASSLGQALPNTEAFF. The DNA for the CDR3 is TGTGCCAGCAGCTTGGGACAGGCGTTGCCGAACACTGAAGCTTTCTTT.

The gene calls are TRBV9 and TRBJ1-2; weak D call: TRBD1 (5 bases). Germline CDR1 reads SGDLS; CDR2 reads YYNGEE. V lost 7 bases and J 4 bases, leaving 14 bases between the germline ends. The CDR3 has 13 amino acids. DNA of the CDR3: TGTGCCAGCTCAGGGACCGGGAGCTATGGCTACACCTTC. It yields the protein CASSGTGSYGYTF.

The CDR3 sequence: CASSYSGGSYGYTF. CDR3 sequence (DNA): TGTGCCAGCAGTTACTCCGGCGGTAGCTATGGCTACACCTTC. This chain joins TRBV6-5 and TRBJ1-2; the D is unclear. CDR3 length: 14 residues. CDR1 MNHEY and CDR2 SVGAGI come from the germline V gene. Trimming stripped 0 bases from V and 4 bases from J, with 9 bases between.

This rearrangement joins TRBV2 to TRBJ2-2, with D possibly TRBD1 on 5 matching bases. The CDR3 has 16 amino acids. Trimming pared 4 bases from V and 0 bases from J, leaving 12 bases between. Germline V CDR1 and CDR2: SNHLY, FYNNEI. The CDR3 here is CASSAEQVANTGELFF. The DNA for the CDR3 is TGTGCCAGCAGTGCCGAACAGGTGGCGAACACCGGGGAGCTGTTTTTT.

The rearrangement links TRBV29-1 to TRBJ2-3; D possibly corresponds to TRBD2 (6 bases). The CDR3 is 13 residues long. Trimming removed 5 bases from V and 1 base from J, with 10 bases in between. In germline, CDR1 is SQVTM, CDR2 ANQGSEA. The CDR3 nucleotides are TGCAGCGTTCGGCGGGGCGGCACAGATACGCAGTATTTT. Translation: CSVRRGGTDTQYF.

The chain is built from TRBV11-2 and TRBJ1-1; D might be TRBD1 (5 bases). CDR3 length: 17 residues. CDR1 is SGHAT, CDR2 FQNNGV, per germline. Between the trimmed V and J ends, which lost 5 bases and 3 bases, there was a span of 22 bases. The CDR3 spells CASSKIQDPRWDTEAFF. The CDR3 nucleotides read TGTGCCAGCAGCAAAATACAGGATCCCCGGTGGGACACTGAAGCTTTCTTT.

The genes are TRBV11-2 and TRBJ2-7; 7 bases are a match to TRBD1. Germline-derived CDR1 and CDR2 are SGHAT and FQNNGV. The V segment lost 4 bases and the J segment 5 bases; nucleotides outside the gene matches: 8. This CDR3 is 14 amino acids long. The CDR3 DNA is TGTGCCAGCAGCTCCGCGAGGGGGCACCACGAGCAGTACTTC. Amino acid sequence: CASSSARGHHEQYF.

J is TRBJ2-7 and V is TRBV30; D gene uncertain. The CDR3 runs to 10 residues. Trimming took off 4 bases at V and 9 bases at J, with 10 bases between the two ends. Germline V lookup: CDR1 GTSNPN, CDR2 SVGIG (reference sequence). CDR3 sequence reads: CAWKEVVQYF. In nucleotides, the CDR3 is TGTGCCTGGAAGGAAGTTGTGCAGTACTTC.

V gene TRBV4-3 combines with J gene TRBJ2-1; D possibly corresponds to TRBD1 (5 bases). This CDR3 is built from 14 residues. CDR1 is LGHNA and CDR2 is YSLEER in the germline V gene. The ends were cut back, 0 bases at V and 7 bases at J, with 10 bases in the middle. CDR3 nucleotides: TGCGCCAGCAGCCAAGATAGGACACCGAATGAGCAGTTCTTC. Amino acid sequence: CASSQDRTPNEQFF.